This paragraph reports one TCR beta chain. The data were taken from a study of technical replicates of blood from a handful of donors. The assay was immunoSEQ multiplex PCR, and TCRdb's table has in-frame clones only and misses some. The sample lists roughly 79,000 clones, roughly 95% occurring once. V lost 4 bases and J lost 3; bases outside the gene matches: 6. CDR1 and CDR2 (germline): SGDLS, YYNGEE. CDR3 size: 16 residues. The V gene is TRBV9, the J gene TRBJ2-1, with 11 bases aligning to TRBD2. This receptor was identified in a human donor in good health. Sequencing was carried out using T cells isolated from PBMCs. The CDR3 protein is CASSFRLAGSYNEQFF. The CDR3, as DNA: TGTGCCAGCAGCTTCCGACTAGCGGGAAGCTACAATGAGCAGTTCTTC.